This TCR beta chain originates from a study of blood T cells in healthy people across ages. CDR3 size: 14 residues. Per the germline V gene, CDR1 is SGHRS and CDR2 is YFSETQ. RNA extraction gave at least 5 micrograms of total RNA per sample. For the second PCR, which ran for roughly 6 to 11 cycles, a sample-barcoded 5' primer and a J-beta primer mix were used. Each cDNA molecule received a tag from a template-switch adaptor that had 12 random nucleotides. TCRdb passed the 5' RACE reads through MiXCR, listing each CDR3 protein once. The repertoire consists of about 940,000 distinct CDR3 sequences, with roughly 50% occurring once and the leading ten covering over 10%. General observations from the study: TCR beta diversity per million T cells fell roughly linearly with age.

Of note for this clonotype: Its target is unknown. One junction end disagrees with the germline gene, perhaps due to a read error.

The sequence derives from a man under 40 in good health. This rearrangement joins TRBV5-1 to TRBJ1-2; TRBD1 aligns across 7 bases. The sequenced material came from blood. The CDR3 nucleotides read TGTGCCAGCAGCTTAGGGACAGATAACTATGGCTACACCTTC. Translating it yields CASSLGTDNYGYTF.